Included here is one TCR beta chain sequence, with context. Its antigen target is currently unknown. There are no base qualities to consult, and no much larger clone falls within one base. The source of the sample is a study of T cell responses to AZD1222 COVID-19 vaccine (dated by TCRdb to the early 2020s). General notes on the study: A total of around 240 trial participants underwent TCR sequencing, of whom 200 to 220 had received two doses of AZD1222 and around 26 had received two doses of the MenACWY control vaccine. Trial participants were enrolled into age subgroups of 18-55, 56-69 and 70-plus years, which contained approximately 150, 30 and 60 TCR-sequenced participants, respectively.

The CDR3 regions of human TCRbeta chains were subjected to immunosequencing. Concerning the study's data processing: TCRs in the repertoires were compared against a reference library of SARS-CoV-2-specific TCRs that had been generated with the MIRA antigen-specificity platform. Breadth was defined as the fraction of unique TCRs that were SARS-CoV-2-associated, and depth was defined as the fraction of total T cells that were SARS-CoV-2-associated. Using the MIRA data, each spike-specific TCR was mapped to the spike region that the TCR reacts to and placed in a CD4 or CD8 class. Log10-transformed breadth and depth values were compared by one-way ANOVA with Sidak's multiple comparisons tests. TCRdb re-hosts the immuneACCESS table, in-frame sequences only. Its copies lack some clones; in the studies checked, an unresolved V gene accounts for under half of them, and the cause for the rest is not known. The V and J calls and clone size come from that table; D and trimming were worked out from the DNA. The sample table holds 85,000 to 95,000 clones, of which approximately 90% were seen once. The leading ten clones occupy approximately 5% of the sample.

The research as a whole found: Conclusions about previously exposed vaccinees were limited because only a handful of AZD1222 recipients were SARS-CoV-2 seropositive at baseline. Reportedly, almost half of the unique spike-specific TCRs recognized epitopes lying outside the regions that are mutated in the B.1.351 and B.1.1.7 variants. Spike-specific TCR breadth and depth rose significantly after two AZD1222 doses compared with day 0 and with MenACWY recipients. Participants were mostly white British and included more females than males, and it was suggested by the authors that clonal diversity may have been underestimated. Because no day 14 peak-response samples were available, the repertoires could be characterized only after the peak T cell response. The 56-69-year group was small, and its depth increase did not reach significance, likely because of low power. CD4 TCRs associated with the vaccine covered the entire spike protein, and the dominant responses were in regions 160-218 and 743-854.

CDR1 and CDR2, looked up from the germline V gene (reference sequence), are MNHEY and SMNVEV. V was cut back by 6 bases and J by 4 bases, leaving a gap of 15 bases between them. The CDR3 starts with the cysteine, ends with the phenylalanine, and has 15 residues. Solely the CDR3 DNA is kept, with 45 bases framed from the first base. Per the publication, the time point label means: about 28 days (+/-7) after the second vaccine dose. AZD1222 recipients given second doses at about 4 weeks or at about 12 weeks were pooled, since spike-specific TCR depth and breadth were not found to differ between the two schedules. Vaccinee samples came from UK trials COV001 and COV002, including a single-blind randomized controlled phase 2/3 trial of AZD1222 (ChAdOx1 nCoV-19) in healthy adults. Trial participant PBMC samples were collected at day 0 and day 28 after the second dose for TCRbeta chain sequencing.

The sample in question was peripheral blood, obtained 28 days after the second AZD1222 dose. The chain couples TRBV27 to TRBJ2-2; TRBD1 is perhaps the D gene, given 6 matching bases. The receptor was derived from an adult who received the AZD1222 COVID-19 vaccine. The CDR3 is CASSLQGSATGELFF. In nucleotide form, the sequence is TGTGCCAGCAGCCTACAGGGTTCCGCCACCGGGGAGCTGTTTTTT.